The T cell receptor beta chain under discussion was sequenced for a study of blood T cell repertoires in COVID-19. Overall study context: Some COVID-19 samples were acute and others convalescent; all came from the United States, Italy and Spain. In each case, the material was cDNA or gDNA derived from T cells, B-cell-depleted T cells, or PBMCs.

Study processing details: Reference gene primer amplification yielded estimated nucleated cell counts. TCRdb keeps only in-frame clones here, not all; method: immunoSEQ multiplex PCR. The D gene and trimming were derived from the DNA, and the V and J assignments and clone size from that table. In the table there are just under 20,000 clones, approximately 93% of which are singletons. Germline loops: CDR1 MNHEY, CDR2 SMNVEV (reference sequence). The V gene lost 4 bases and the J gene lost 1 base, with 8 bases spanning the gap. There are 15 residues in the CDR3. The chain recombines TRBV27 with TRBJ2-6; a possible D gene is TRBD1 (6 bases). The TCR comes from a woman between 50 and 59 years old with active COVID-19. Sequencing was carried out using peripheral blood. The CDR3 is CASSSQGSGANVLTF. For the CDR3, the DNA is TGTGCCAGCAGTTCACAGGGATCTGGGGCCAACGTCCTGACTTTC.